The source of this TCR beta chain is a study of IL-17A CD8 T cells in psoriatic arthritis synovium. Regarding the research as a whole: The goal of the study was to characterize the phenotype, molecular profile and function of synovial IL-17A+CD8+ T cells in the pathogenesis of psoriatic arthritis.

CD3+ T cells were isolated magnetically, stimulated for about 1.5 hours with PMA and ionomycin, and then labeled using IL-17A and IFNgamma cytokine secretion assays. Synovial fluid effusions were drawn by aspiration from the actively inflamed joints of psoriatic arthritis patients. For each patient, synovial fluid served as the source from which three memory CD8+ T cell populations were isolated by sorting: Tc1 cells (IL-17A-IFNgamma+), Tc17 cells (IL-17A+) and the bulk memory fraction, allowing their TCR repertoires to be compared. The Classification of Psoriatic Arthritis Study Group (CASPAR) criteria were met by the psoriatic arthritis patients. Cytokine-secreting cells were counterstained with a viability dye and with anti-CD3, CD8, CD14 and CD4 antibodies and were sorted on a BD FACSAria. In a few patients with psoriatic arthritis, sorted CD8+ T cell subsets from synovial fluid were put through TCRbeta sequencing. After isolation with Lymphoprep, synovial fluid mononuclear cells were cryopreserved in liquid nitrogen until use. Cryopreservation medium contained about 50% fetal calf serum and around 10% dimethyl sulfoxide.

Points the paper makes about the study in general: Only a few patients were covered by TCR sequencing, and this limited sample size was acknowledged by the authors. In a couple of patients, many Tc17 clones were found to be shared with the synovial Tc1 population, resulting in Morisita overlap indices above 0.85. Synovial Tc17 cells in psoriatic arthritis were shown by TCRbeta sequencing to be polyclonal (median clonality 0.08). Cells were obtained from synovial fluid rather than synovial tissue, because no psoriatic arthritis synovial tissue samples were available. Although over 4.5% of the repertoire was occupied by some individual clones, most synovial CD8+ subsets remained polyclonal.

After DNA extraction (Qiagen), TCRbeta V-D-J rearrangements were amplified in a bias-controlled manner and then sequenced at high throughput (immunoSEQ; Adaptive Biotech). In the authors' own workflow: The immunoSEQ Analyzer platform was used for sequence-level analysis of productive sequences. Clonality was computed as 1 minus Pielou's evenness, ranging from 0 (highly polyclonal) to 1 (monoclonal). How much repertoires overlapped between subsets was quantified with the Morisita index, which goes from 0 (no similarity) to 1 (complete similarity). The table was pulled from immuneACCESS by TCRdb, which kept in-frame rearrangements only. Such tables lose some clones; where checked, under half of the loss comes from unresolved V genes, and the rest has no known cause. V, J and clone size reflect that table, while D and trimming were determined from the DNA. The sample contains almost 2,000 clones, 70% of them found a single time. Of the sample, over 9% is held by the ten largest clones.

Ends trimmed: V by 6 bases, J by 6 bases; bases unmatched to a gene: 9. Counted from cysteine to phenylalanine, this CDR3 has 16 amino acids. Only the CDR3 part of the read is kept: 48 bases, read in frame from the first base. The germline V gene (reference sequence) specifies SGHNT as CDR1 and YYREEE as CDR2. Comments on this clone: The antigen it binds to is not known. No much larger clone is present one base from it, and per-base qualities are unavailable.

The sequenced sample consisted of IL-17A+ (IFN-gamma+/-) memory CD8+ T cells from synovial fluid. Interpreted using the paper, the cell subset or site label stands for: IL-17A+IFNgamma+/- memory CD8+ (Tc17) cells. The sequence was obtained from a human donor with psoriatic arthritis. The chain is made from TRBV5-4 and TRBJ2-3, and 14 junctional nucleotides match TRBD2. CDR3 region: CASTQGLAGAGDTQYF. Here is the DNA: TGTGCCAGCACCCAGGGACTAGCGGGAGCAGGGGATACGCAGTATTTT.